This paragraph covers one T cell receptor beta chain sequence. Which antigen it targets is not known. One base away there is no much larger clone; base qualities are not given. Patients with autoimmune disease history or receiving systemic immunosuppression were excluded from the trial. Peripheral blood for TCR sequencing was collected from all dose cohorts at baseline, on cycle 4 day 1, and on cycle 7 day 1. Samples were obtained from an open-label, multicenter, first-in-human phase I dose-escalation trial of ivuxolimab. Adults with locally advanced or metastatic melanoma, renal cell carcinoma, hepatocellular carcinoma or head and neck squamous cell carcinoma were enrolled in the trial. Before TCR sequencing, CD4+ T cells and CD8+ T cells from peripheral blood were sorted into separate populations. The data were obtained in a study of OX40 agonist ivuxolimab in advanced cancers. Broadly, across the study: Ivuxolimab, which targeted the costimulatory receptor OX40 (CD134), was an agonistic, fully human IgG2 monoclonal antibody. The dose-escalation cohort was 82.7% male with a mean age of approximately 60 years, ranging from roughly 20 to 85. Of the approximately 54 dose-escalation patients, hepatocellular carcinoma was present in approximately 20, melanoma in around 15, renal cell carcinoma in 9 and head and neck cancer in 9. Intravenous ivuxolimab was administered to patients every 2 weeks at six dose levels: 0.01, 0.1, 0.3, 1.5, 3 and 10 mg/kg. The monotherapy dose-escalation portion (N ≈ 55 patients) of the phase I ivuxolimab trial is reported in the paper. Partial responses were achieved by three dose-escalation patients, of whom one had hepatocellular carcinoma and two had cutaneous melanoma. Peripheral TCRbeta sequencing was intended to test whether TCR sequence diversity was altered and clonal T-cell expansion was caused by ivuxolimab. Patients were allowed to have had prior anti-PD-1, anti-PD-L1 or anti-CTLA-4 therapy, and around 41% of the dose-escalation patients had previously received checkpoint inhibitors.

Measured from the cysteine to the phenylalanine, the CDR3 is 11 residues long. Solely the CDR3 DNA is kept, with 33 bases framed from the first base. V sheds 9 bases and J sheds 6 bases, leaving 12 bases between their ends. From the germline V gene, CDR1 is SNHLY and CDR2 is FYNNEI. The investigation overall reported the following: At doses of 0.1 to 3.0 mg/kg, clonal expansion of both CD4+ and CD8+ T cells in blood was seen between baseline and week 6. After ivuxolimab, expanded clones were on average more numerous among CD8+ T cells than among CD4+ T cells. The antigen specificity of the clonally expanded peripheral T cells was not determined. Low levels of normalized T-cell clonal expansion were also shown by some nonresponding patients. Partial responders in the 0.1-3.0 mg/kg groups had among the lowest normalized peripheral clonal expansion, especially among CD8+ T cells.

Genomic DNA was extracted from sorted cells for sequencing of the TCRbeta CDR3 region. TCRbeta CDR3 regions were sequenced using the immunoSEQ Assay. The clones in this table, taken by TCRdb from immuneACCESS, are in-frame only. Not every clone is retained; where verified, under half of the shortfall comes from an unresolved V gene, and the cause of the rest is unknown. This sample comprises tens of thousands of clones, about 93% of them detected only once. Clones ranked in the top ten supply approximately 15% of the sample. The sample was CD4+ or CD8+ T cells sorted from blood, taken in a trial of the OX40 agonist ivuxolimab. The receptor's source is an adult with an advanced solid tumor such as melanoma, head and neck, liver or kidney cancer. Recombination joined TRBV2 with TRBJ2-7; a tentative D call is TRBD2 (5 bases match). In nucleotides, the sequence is TGTGCCAGGGACCGCGGGCCCGAGCAGTACTTC. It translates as CARDRGPEQYF.